Reported below is one TCR beta chain. Authors' processing steps: Amplification of reference gene primers provided the estimated nucleated cell counts. This table comes from immunoSEQ multiplex PCR, and its TCRdb copy is limited to in-frame clones, with some not included. Clone size and V and J calls were adopted from that table, with D and trimming inferred from the DNA. Counted here are roughly 100,000 clones, 70% to 90% occurring once; the ten biggest clones make up approximately 3.5%. The data are from a study of blood T cell repertoires in COVID-19. Study overall: Whether acute or convalescent, the COVID-19 samples came from the United States, Italy and Spain. From T cells, B-cell-depleted T cells, or PBMCs came the material, which was cDNA or gDNA.

CDR3 length: 14 residues. V was clipped by 5 bases and J by 3 bases, with 13 bases between them. Germline loops: CDR1 LNHDA, CDR2 SQIVND (reference sequence). The receptor's source is a woman in her fifties or sixties with acute or convalescent COVID-19. Material for sequencing was peripheral blood. The gene calls are TRBV19 and TRBJ1-2, with a tentative D call TRBD1 (6 bases). The CDR3 DNA sequence: TGTGCCAGTAGTGGCCGGGACAAAGACTATGGCTACACCTTC. This encodes CASSGRDKDYGYTF.